Following are 16 T cell receptor beta chains from one sample sequenced in a study of cytomegalovirus exposure and HLA in healthy donors. PCR used 60 Vbeta primers and 13 Jbeta primers. Using immunoSEQ multiplex PCR, the repertoire was profiled, and TCRdb retains in-frame clones only, with some absent. The sample lists some 160,000 clones, 80% to 90% occurring once. Input material: PBMCs. Source of these receptors: a woman aged 40 to 50 in good health and CMV-seropositive.

The rearrangement uses TRBV5-1 and TRBJ1-1; D not certain. Germline V gives CDR1 SGHRS, CDR2 YFSETQ. CDR3 length: 14 residues. V lost 6 bases and J 0 bases, leaving 12 bases between the germline ends. CDR3 nucleotides: TGCGCCAGCACCCCAGAAATTATGAACACTGAAGCTTTCTTT. The encoded protein is CASTPEIMNTEAFF.

The chain employs TRBV19 and TRBJ1-2; 7 nucleotides align to TRBD1. Germline assignment: CDR1 LNHDA and CDR2 SQIVND (reference sequence). The CDR3 contains 14 residues. V trimming: 5 bases; J trimming: 6 bases; junction bases outside the gene matches: 9. The CDR3 here is CASSLTGSRDGYTF. The CDR3 nucleotides read TGTGCCAGTAGTTTGACAGGGAGTCGGGATGGCTACACCTTC.

The genes are TRBV2 and TRBJ1-2; 8 bases fit TRBD1. Germline values: CDR1 SNHLY, CDR2 FYNNEI. J was trimmed by 4 bases and V by 9 bases; bases with no gene match: 4. The CDR3 has 12 residues. This CDR3 is CASGTGRYGYTF. CDR3 nucleotide sequence: TGTGCCAGTGGGACAGGCCGCTATGGCTACACCTTC.

In this sample, this clone is medium-sized. The chain is built from TRBV7-9 and TRBJ1-4; no definite D call. The germline V and J ends were trimmed by 10 bases and 7 bases, with 19 bases remaining between them. Germline V gene sequence: CDR1 SEHNR, CDR2 FQNEAQ (reference sequence). The CDR3 has 14 amino acids. CDR3: CAIPEGQVAEKLFF. For the CDR3, the DNA is TGTGCCATCCCAGAAGGCCAGGTGGCTGAAAAACTGTTTTTT.

V is TRBV5-1 and J is TRBJ1-1, with TRBD1 identical over 11 bases. There are 15 residues in the CDR3. CDR1 and CDR2 (germline): SGHRS, YFSETQ. Trimming at V came to 4 bases and at J to 5 bases, leaving 7 bases not matched to a gene. Here the CDR3 reads CASSLQGQGGTEAFF. CDR3 DNA: TGCGCCAGCAGCCTCCAGGGACAGGGGGGAACTGAAGCTTTCTTT.

This clone was picked up a small number of times. The V and J genes are TRBV4-3 and TRBJ2-7; 9 bases line up with TRBD1. J gave up 0 bases and V 6 bases, and 15 bases lay outside the gene matches. The CDR3 length is 18 residues. Germline assignment: CDR1 LGHNA and CDR2 YSLEER. CDR3 loop: CASSVRDRASGFSYEQYF. CDR3 in DNA: TGCGCCAGCAGTGTACGGGACAGGGCTAGCGGATTCTCCTACGAGCAGTACTTC.

This sequence joins TRBV27 and TRBJ2-1, with a tentative D call TRBD2 (5 bases). CDR1 is MNHEY and CDR2 is SMNVEV in the germline V gene (reference sequence). The CDR3 contains 16 residues. V was trimmed by 4 bases and J by 2 bases, leaving 15 bases between them. This chain's CDR3 is CASSSPKAAPYNEQFF. CDR3 coding DNA: TGTGCCAGCAGTTCCCCCAAAGCGGCGCCCTACAATGAGCAGTTCTTC.

The chain has TRBV5-6 and TRBJ2-3; unclear D gene. CDR1 and CDR2 from the germline V gene are SGHDT and YYEEEE. This CDR3 has 12 residues. The V gene lost 1 base and the J gene lost 3 bases, with 3 bases spanning the gap. The DNA for the CDR3 is TGTGCCAGCAGCTTGCAGACAGATACGCAGTATTTT. Its protein is CASSLQTDTQYF.

This clone has more than one count but fewer than ten. J is TRBJ2-7 and V is TRBV9; 10 bases agree with TRBD2. CDR3 length: 16 residues. Losses at the gene ends were 4 bases for V and 0 bases for J; bases not matched to a gene: 7. Per the germline V gene, CDR1 is SGDLS and CDR2 is YYNGEE. As DNA, the CDR3 is TGTGCCAGCAGCTCCGGGACTAGCGATAGCTCCTACGAGCAGTACTTC. Its translation is CASSSGTSDSSYEQYF.

V gene TRBV6-5 combines with J gene TRBJ2-7; perhaps TRBD1 as D (6 bases). The CDR3 spans 16 residues. CDR1 and CDR2 from the germline V gene are MNHEY and SVGAGI. V was trimmed by 0 bases and J by 3 bases, leaving 15 bases between them. CDR3 nucleotide sequence: TGTGCCAGCAGTTACTCACGGCTGGGGGCGAACTACGAGCAGTACTTC. This gives the protein CASSYSRLGANYEQYF.

The chain uses TRBV7-2 and TRBJ1-2; the D is unclear. This CDR3 is built from 15 residues. Germline CDR1 reads SGHTA; CDR2 reads FQGNSA. V was trimmed by 5 bases and J by 2 bases, leaving 15 bases between them. The CDR3 DNA is TGTGCCAGCAGCCTTACCGGGTCTCCAAACTATGGCTACACCTTC. Translated, it gives CASSLTGSPNYGYTF.

This clone was observed once. The rearrangement links TRBV7-9 to TRBJ2-1; 9 positions match TRBD2. Germline CDR1 reads SEHNR; CDR2 reads FQNEAQ (reference sequence). V was pared by 4 bases and J by 2 bases, with 3 bases of the junction left unmatched. This CDR3 has 15 residues. The CDR3 is CASSSREGPYNEQFF. DNA for the CDR3: TGTGCCAGCAGCTCGCGGGAGGGCCCCTACAATGAGCAGTTCTTC.

As to this clone: A read error may account for a junction end that differs from germline. The chain links TRBV29-1 to TRBJ2-1, with 12 bases that match TRBD2. This CDR3 region has 14 residues. Per germline, CDR1 SQVTM and CDR2 ANQGSEA. The CDR3: CSAAGLAGYNGQFF. CDR3 sequence (DNA): TGCAGCGCTGCGGGACTAGCGGGCTACAATGGGCAGTTCTTC.

The rearrangement uses TRBV6-4 and TRBJ2-5; 9 nucleotides match TRBD2. The V segment lost 1 base and the J segment 11 bases; nucleotides outside the gene matches: 2. In germline, CDR1 is MRHNA, CDR2 SNTAGT. This CDR3 comprises 12 residues. The CDR3 loop is CASSDCGREQYF. For the CDR3, the DNA is TGTGCCAGCAGTGACTGCGGGAGGGAGCAGTACTTC.

The rearrangement uses TRBV4-1 and TRBJ2-2; TRBD1 agrees at 7 bases. This CDR3 is 17 amino acids long. The V and J ends lost 0 bases and 6 bases, in that order; junction bases with no gene match: 10. Germline lookup yields CDR1 MGHRA and CDR2 YSYEKL. This CDR3 reads CASSQDRGRQGAGELFF. The CDR3 DNA sequence: TGCGCCAGCAGCCAAGATCGGGGTCGTCAGGGGGCCGGGGAGCTGTTTTTT.

This clone was seen more than once but under ten times. V is TRBV19 and J is TRBJ2-1; 7 nucleotides line up with TRBD1. The CDR3 is made up of 15 amino acids. Germline CDR1 and CDR2: LNHDA and SQIVND (reference sequence). Trimming removed 7 bases from V and 3 bases from J; junction bases left unmatched: 9. CDR3 sequence reads: CASTPPGQSYNEQFF. The CDR3 DNA follows: TGTGCCAGTACTCCCCCGGGACAGAGCTACAATGAGCAGTTCTTC.